This is a list of T cell receptor beta chains from one sample in a study of blood T cell repertoires in COVID-19. Sequenced by immunoSEQ multiplex PCR; TCRdb stores in-frame clones only, minus some. The table lists some 40,000 clones, about 89% of them singletons. Sequencing was carried out using peripheral blood. The receptors originated from a man aged 45-65 years with active COVID-19. CDR3s leave out the opening cysteine and the closing phenylalanine or tryptophan. D genes are given only for firm matches.

>TRBD2|TRBV30
AFQRPGLAGGRETQY
>NA|TRBV5-8
ASSSRTAQETQY
>NA|TRBV18
ASSPDRTNTGELF
>NA|TRBV19
ASSMVGHLAF
>NA|TRBV6-6
ASSYGASSTDTQY
>NA|TRBV5-1
ASSSMTGNTEAF
>NA|TRBV10-2
ASSEGVRDTQY
>TRBD2|TRBV9
ASSTSGDLYNEQF
>NA|TRBV7-2
ASSLSRSGTDTQY
>TRBD2|TRBV10-3
AISLAGSTDTQY
>TRBD1|TRBV18
ASSPRRTGSSEQY